This TCR beta chain is from a study of blood T cell repertoires in COVID-19. Study summary: From the United States, Italy and Spain came samples of acute and convalescent COVID-19. In each case, the material was cDNA or gDNA derived from T cells, B-cell-depleted T cells, or PBMCs.

Original processing notes: Quantification of nucleated cells was approximated via reference gene primer amplification. This table comes from immunoSEQ multiplex PCR, and its TCRdb copy is limited to in-frame clones, with some not included. That table supplies the V and J calls and clone size; D and trimming were determined from the DNA. In the table there are some 80,000 clones, 84% of which are singletons. What was sequenced was peripheral blood. The clonotype comes from a human donor in a cohort sampled during active COVID-19.

The CDR3 here is CASSTDRGREETQYF. CDR3 in DNA: TGTGCCAGCAGTACCGACAGGGGGCGCGAAGAGACCCAGTACTTC. This chain connects TRBV27 to TRBJ2-5, with 10 bases matching TRBD1. Looked up from germline, CDR1 is MNHEY and CDR2 is SMNVEV (reference sequence). V was pared by 5 bases and J by 3 bases, with 6 bases of the junction left unmatched. The CDR3 length is 15 residues.